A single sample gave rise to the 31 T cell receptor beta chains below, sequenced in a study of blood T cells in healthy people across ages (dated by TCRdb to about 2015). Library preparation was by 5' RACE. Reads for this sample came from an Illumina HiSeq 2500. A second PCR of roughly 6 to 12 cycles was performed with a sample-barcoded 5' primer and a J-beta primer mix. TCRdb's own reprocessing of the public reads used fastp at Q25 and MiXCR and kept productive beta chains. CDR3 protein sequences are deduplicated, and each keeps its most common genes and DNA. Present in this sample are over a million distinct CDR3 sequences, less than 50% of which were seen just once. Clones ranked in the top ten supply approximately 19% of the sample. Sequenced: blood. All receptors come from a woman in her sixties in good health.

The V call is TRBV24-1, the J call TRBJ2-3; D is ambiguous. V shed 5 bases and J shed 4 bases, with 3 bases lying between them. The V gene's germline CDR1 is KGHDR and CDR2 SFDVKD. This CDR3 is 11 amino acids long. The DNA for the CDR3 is TGTGCCACCAGTGGGTCAGATACGCAGTATTTT. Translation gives CATSGSDTQYF.

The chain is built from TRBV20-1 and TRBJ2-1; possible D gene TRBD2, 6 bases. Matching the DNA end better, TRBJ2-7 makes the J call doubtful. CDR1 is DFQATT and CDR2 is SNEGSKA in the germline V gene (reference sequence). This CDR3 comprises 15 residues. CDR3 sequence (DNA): TGCAGTGCTACCCCCTTTAGCGGCTCCCACAATGAGCAGTACTTC. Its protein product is CSATPFSGSHNEQYF.

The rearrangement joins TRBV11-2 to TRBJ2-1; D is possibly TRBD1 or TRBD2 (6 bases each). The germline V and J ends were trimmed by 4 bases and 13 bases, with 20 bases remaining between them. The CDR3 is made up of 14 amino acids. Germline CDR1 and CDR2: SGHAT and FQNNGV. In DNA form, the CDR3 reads TGTGCCAGCAGCTCAGACAGGCCGGGGGAGACCCAGTTCTTC. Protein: CASSSDRPGETQFF.

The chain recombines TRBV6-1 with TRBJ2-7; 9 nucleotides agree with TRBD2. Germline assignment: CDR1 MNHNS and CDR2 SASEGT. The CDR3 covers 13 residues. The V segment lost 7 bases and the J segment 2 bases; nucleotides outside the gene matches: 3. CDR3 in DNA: TGTGCCAGCAATAGCGGGGGACCCTACGAGCAGTACTTC. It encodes CASNSGGPYEQYF.

The CDR3 DNA sequence: TGCAGCGTTGGATCGGGGACAAGGAATCAAGAGACCCAGTACTTC. Protein product: CSVGSGTRNQETQYF. The chain combines TRBV29-1 with TRBJ2-5; D may be TRBD1 (6 bases). In germline, CDR1 is SQVTM, CDR2 ANQGSEA. V gave up 4 bases and J gave up 2 bases, with 17 bases separating them. The CDR3 spans 15 residues.

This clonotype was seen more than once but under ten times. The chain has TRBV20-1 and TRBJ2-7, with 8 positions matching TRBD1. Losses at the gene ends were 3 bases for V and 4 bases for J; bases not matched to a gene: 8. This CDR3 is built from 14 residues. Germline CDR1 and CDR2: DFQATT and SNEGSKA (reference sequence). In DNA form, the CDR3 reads TGCAGTGCTAGTCCCCGGCAGGGGGCGTACGAGCAGTACTTC. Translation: CSASPRQGAYEQYF.

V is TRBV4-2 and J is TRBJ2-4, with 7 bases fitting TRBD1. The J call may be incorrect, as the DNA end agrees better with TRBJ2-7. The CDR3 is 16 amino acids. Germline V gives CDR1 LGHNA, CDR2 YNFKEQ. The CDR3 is CASSQGARQGGYEQYF. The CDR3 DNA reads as TGTGCCAGCAGCCAAGGGGCCCGACAGGGTGGCTACGAGCAGTACTTC.

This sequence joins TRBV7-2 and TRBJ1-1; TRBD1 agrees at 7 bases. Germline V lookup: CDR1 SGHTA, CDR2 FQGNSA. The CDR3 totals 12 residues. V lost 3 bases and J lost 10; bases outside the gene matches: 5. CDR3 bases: TGTGCCAGCAGCTTTGACAGGGAGGGAGCTTTCTTT. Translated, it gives CASSFDREGAFF.

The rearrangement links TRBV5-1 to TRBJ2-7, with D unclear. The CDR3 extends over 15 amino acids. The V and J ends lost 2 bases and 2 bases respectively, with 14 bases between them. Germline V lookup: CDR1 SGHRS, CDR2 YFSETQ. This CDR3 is CASSFGRLSAYEQYF. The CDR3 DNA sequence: TGCGCCAGCAGCTTTGGTAGACTGAGCGCCTACGAGCAGTACTTC.

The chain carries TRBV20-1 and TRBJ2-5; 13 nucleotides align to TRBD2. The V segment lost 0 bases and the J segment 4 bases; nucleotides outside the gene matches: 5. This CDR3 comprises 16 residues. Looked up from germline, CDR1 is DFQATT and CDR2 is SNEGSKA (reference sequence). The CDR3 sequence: CSARDPWTSGRETQYF. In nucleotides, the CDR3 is TGCAGTGCTAGAGATCCCTGGACTAGCGGGAGAGAGACCCAGTACTTC.

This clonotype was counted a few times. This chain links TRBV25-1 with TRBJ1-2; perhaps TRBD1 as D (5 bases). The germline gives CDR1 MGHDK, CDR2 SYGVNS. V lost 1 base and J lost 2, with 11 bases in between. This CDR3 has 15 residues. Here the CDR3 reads CASSEFGTSNYGYTF. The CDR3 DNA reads TGTGCCAGCAGTGAATTCGGGACCTCGAACTATGGCTACACCTTC.

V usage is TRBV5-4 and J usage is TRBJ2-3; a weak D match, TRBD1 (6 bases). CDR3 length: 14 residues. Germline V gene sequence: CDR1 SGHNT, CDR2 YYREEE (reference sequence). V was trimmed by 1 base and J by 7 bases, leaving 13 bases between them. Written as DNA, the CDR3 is TGTGCCAGCAGCTTGAGGACAGCATTTAATACGCAGTATTTT. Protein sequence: CASSLRTAFNTQYF. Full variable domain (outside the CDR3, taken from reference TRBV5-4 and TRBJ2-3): ETGVTQSPTHLIKTRGQQVTLRCSSQSGHNTVSWYQQALGQGPQFIFQYYREEENGRGNFPPRFSGLQFPNYSSELNVNALELDDSALYLCASSLRTAFNTQYFGPGTRLTVL.

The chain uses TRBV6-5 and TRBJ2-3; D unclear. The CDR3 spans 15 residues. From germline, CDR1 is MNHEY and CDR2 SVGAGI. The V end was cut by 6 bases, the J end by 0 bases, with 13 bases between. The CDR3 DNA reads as TGTGCCAGCAGCTCCCTGCCCCGTAGCACAGATACGCAGTATTTT. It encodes CASSSLPRSTDTQYF.

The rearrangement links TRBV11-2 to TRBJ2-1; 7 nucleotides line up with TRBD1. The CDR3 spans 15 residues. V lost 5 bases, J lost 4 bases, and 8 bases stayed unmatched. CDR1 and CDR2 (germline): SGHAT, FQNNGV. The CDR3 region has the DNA TGTGCCAGCAGCGGTGATAACAGGGGTTACAATGAGCAGTTCTTC. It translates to CASSGDNRGYNEQFF.

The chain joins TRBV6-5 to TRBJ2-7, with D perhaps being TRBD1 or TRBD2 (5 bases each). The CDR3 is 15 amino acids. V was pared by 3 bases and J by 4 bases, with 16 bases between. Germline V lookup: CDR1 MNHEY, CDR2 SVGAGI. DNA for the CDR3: TGTGCCAGCAGTTATAGGGACGTACCTACGTACGAGCAGTACTTC. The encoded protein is CASSYRDVPTYEQYF.

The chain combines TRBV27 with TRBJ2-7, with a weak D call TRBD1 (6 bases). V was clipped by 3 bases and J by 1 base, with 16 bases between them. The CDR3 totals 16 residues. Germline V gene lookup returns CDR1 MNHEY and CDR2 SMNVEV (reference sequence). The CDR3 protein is CASSFVGQGISYEQYF. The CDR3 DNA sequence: TGTGCCAGCAGTTTTGTGGGGCAGGGGATTTCCTACGAGCAGTACTTC.

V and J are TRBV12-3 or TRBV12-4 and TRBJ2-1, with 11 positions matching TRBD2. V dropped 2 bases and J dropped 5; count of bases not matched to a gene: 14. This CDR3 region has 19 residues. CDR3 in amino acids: CASSLIPKVAGGPDNEQFF. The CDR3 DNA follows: TGTGCCAGCAGTTTAATCCCTAAGGTAGCGGGAGGGCCGGACAATGAGCAGTTCTTC.

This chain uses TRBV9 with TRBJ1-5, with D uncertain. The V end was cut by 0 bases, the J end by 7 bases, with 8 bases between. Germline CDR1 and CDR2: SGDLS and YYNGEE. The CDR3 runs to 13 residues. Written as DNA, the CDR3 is TGTGCCAGCAGCGTAGGTCAAGGACAGCCCCAGCATTTT. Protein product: CASSVGQGQPQHF.

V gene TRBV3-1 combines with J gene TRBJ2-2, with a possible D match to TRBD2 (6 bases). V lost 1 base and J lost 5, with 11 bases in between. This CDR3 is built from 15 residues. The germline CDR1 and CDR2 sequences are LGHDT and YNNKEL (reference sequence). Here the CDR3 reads CASSQVAGRTGELFF. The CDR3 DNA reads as TGTGCCAGCAGCCAAGTTGCGGGAAGAACCGGGGAGCTGTTTTTT.

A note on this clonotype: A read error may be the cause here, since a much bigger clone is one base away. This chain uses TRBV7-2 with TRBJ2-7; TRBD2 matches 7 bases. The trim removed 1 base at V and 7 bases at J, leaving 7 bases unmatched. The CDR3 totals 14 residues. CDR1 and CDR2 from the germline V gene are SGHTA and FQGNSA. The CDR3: CASSLGTRNNEQYF. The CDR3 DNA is TGTGCCAGCAGCTTAGGGACTAGGAATAATGAGCAGTACTTC.

The CDR3 is CASSFQASIRGYTF. DNA of the CDR3: TGTGCCAGCAGCTTCCAGGCCTCTATTAGGGGCTACACCTTC. The genes are TRBV7-2 and TRBJ1-2; no clear D gene. The V gene lost 3 bases and the J gene lost 8 bases, with 16 bases spanning the gap. Germline V gene lookup returns CDR1 SGHTA and CDR2 FQGNSA. This CDR3 contains 14 residues.

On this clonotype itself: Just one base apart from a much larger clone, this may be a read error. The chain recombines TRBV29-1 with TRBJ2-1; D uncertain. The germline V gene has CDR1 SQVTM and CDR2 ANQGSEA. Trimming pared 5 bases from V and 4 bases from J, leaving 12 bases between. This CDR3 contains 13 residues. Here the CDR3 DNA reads TGCAGCGTTTATGACCGCATATACAATGAGCAGTTCTTC. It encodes CSVYDRIYNEQFF.

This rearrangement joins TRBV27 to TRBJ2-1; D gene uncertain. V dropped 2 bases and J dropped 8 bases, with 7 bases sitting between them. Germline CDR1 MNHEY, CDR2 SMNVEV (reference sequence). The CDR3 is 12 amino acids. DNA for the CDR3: TGTGCCAGCAGTTTAAAAGGACATGAGCAGTTCTTC. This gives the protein CASSLKGHEQFF.

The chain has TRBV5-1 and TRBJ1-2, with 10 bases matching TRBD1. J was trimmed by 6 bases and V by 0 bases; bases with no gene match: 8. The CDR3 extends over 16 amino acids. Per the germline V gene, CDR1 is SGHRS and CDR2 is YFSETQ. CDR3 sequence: CASSLGPGTGANGYTF. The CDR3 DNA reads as TGCGCCAGCAGCTTGGGACCCGGGACAGGGGCCAATGGCTACACCTTC. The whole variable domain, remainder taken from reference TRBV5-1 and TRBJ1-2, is KAGVTQTPRYLIKTRGQQVTLSCSPISGHRSVSWYQQTPGQGLQFLFEYFSETQRNKGNFPGRFSGRQFSNSRSEMNVSTLELGDSALYLCASSLGPGTGANGYTFGSGTRLTVV.

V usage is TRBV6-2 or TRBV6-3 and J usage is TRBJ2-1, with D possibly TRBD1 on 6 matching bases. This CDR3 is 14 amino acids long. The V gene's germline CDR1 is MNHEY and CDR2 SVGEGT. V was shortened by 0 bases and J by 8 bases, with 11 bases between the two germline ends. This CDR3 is CASSYSSPGDEQFF. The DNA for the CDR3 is TGTGCCAGCAGTTACTCGTCCCCAGGGGATGAGCAGTTCTTC.

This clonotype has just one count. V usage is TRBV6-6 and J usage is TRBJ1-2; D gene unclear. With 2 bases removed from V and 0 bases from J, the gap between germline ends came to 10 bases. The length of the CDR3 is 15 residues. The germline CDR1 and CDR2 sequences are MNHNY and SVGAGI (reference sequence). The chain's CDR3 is CASSYPQVTNYGYTF. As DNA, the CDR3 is TGTGCCAGCAGTTACCCCCAGGTAACTAACTATGGCTACACCTTC.

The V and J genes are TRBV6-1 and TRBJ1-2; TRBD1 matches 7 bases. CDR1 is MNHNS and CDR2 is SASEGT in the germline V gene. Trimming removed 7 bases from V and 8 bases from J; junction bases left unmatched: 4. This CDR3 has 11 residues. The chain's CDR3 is CASTWTGGYTF. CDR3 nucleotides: TGTGCCAGCACTTGGACAGGCGGCTACACCTTC.

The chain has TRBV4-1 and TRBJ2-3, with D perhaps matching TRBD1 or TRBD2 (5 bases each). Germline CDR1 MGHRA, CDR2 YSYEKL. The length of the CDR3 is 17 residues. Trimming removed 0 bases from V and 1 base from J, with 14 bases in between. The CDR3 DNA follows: TGCGCCAGCAGCCAAGATCTTGGGGACCTTGGCACAGATACGCAGTATTTT. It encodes CASSQDLGDLGTDTQYF.

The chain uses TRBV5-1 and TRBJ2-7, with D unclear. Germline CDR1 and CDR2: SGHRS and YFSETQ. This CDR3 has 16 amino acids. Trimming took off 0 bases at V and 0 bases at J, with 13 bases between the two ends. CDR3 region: CASSLGMSLSSYEQYF. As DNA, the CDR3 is TGCGCCAGCAGCTTGGGTATGAGCCTCAGCTCCTACGAGCAGTACTTC.

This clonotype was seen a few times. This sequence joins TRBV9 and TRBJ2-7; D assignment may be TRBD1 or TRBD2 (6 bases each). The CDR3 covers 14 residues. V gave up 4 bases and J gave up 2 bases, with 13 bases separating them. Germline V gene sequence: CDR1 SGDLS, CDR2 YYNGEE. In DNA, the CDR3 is TGTGCCAGCAGCCCGAGGGGGGTAGCCTACGAGCAGTACTTC. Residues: CASSPRGVAYEQYF.

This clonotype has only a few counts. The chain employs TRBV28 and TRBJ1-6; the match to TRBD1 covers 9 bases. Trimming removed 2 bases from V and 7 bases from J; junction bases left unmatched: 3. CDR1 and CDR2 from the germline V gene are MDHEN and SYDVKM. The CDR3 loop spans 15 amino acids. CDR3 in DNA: TGTGCCAGCAGTTTAACCGGGACAGGGAATTCACCCCTCCACTTT. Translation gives CASSLTGTGNSPLHF. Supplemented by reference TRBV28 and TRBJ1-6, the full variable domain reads DVKVTQSSRYLVKRTGEKVFLECVQDMDHENMFWYRQDPGLGLRLIYFSYDVKMKEKGDIPEGYSVSREKKERFSLILESASTNQTSMYLCASSLTGTGNSPLHFGNGTRLTVT.